This T cell receptor (beta chain) derives from a study of T-cell memory formation after mild COVID-19. Study-level points and caveats: Clones contracting across day 15 to 85 had a balanced CD4/CD8 profile; later expanding clones leaned CD4+. Cross-reactive memory seemingly joined, as some responding clones were found in pre-infection memory.

With 0 bases removed from V and 2 bases from J, the gap between germline ends came to 11 bases. The CDR3 covers 15 residues. The germline V gene has CDR1 SGHRS and CDR2 YFSETQ. TCR alpha and TCR beta cDNA libraries carrying sample barcodes and UMIs came from 5'RACE with constant-segment primers. TCRdb called the 5' RACE reads again in MiXCR, with one record for every CDR3 protein. In the table there are about 49,000 distinct CDR3 sequences, approximately 8% of which are singletons. This clonotype has ten or more counts. The antigen is undetermined. This sequence was found in a man between 18 and 29 years old who had mild COVID-19 (a few samples of this study predate the infection). Cell type and time point are not known. The specimen sequenced was PBMCs or a T cell subset sorted from them (not recorded which). The V and J genes are TRBV5-1 and TRBJ2-5; perhaps TRBD1 as D (5 bases). Here the CDR3 DNA reads TGCGCCAGCAGCTTGGGTCAGGGATATCAAGAGACCCAGTACTTC. Its translation: CASSLGQGYQETQYF.